Listed below are T cell receptor beta chains from one sample, sequenced in a study of T cells expressing NK-cell markers. TCRdb processed the 5' RACE reads again and assigns one entry to each CDR3 protein, with no DNA. The sample data list under 35,000 distinct CDR3 sequences. Sequencing was done on a sample of blood T cells: a sorted CD56 or NKG2C T cell subset, CD4+ or CD8+ T cells, or bulk PBMC T cells (not recorded which). The receptors were gathered from a woman between 18 and 70 years old in good health. The CDR3 runs from the conserved cysteine through the conserved F or W. Each record gives: V gene, J gene, CDR3 protein.

v_call: TRBV28
j_call: TRBJ2-3
cdr3_aa: CASSLGDSVGTDTQYF

v_call: TRBV5-5
j_call: TRBJ2-7
cdr3_aa: CASSPWGSYEQYF

v_call: TRBV13
j_call: TRBJ1-1
cdr3_aa: CASSLPGVNTEAFF

v_call: TRBV28
j_call: TRBJ2-5
cdr3_aa: CASRQLEWETQYF

v_call: TRBV27
j_call: TRBJ2-7
cdr3_aa: CASSLGMGGYEQYF

v_call: TRBV4-1
j_call: TRBJ1-1
cdr3_aa: CASSQDMTGEAFF

v_call: TRBV4-1
j_call: TRBJ2-1
cdr3_aa: CASSRIGGPGSGPGEQFF

v_call: TRBV27
j_call: TRBJ2-7
cdr3_aa: CASALQGSYEQYF

v_call: TRBV7-9
j_call: TRBJ1-6
cdr3_aa: CASAPPRQGPNSPLHF

v_call: TRBV6-5
j_call: TRBJ2-1
cdr3_aa: CASSSQGWVYNEQFF

v_call: TRBV3-1
j_call: TRBJ2-7
cdr3_aa: CASSPQGQGSYEQYF

v_call: TRBV7-9
j_call: TRBJ2-1
cdr3_aa: CASSLGEGVHEQFF

v_call: TRBV24-1
j_call: TRBJ2-1
cdr3_aa: CATSDPQGGNNEQFF

v_call: TRBV20-1
j_call: TRBJ2-1
cdr3_aa: CSAPQGSYNEQFF

v_call: TRBV7-8
j_call: TRBJ2-5
cdr3_aa: CASTARQDRHETQYF

v_call: TRBV27
j_call: TRBJ1-2
cdr3_aa: CASTSGGRGYTF

v_call: TRBV29-1
j_call: TRBJ2-1
cdr3_aa: CSVGQGRNEQFF

v_call: TRBV9
j_call: TRBJ2-7
cdr3_aa: CASSSTSGGLYEQYF

v_call: TRBV5-1
j_call: TRBJ2-3
cdr3_aa: CASSPDGAVGADTQYF

v_call: TRBV4-2
j_call: TRBJ2-7
cdr3_aa: CASSQELALTYEQYF

v_call: TRBV29-1
j_call: TRBJ2-7
cdr3_aa: CSVGQGGYEQYF

v_call: TRBV27
j_call: TRBJ2-7
cdr3_aa: CASSLSAGWNYEQYF

v_call: TRBV27
j_call: TRBJ1-5
cdr3_aa: CASSLSITGHQPQHF

v_call: TRBV7-6
j_call: TRBJ1-1
cdr3_aa: CASSSGTGGFTEAFF

v_call: TRBV7-9
j_call: TRBJ2-3
cdr3_aa: CASSPRTSDGTQYF

v_call: TRBV27
j_call: TRBJ2-3
cdr3_aa: CASSLYPGDTQYF

v_call: TRBV6-5
j_call: TRBJ2-4
cdr3_aa: CASSYSIGDLAKNIQYF

v_call: TRBV28
j_call: TRBJ2-4
cdr3_aa: CASSKPGAKNIQYF

v_call: TRBV7-8
j_call: TRBJ2-7
cdr3_aa: CASSLATSGGLGGYEQYF

v_call: TRBV12-3/TRBV12-4
j_call: TRBJ1-1
cdr3_aa: CASSLTGGSTEAFF

v_call: TRBV6-2/TRBV6-3
j_call: TRBJ1-5
cdr3_aa: CASSFWGDPISNQPQHF

v_call: TRBV7-6
j_call: TRBJ2-7
cdr3_aa: CASSQQRPPLAGAGEQYF

v_call: TRBV4-1
j_call: TRBJ2-1
cdr3_aa: CASSPYPGTEYNEQFF

v_call: TRBV16
j_call: TRBJ1-5
cdr3_aa: CASSQGEPQHF

v_call: TRBV2
j_call: TRBJ2-3
cdr3_aa: CASSVSGRSTDTQYF

v_call: TRBV27
j_call: TRBJ1-2
cdr3_aa: CASSLSRFGGYTF

v_call: TRBV7-9
j_call: TRBJ2-3
cdr3_aa: CASSPNSGGATDTQYF

v_call: TRBV11-2
j_call: TRBJ2-7
cdr3_aa: CASSQGPSSYEQYF

v_call: TRBV2
j_call: TRBJ2-7
cdr3_aa: CASSERTSGSTYEQYF

v_call: TRBV28
j_call: TRBJ2-3
cdr3_aa: CASSSPFQGAPDTQYF

v_call: TRBV19
j_call: TRBJ2-1
cdr3_aa: CASSIAGGFYNEQFF

v_call: TRBV7-9
j_call: TRBJ2-5
cdr3_aa: CASSFADYKETQYF